The 28 T cell receptor beta chains listed next were all sequenced from one sample in a study of blood T cell repertoires in COVID-19 (dated by TCRdb to the early 2020s). Libraries were prepared through the immunoSEQ multiplex PCR assay. The clones in this table, taken by TCRdb from immuneACCESS, are in-frame only. Not every clone is retained; where verified, under half of the shortfall comes from an unresolved V gene, and the cause of the rest is unknown. The sample table records some 260,000 clones; 75% to 95% of these occur just once. The ten largest clones capture 1.5% to 2% of the sample. Sequencing was done on a sample of PBMCs or T cells enriched from blood (not recorded which). Receptors were obtained from a woman in her late teens or twenties who had recovered from COVID-19.

The chain has TRBV5-1 and TRBJ2-3; D perhaps matches TRBD1 (6 bases). CDR3 size: 13 residues. Germline V gives CDR1 SGHRS, CDR2 YFSETQ. The V end lost 4 bases, the J end lost 7 bases, and 13 bases lay between the germline ends. CDR3 sequence reads: CASSTQQGNTQYF. CDR3 in DNA: TGCGCCAGCAGCACTCAACAGGGTAATACGCAGTATTTT. Complete variable domain (other parts from reference TRBV5-1 and TRBJ2-3): KAGVTQTPRYLIKTRGQQVTLSCSPISGHRSVSWYQQTPGQGLQFLFEYFSETQRNKGNFPGRFSGRQFSNSRSEMNVSTLELGDSALYLCASSTQQGNTQYFGPGTRLTVL.

The V call is TRBV12-5, the J call TRBJ1-3; TRBD1 is a possible D gene (6 bases). Germline V gives CDR1 LGHNT, CDR2 FRNRAP. The V and J ends lost 7 bases and 9 bases respectively, with 22 bases between them. The CDR3 extends over 15 amino acids. The CDR3 region is CASAPGDSGLGTIYF. The CDR3 DNA sequence: TGTGCTAGTGCCCCAGGGGATTCGGGGCTCGGCACCATATATTTT. The full variable domain, its missing parts supplied by reference TRBV12-5 and TRBJ1-3, is DARVTQTPRHKVTEMGQEVTMRCQPILGHNTVFWYRQTMMQGLELLAYFRNRAPLDDSGMPKDRFSAEMPDATLATLKIQPSEPRDSAVYFCASAPGDSGLGTIYFGEGSWLTVV.

V is TRBV27 and J is TRBJ2-1; tentatively, D is TRBD2 (6 bases). The CDR3 totals 15 residues. V was trimmed by 5 bases and J by 2 bases, leaving 13 bases between them. The germline V gene encodes CDR1 MNHEY and CDR2 SMNVEV (reference sequence). The CDR3 nucleotides read TGTGCCAGCAGTCCTCAGGGCGGGACCTACAATGAGCAGTTCTTC. It translates to CASSPQGGTYNEQFF.

This chain links TRBV6-5 with TRBJ2-1, with TRBD2 matching 11 bases. The J segment lost 10 bases and the V segment lost 4 bases, leaving 9 bases of the junction unmatched. The CDR3 has 15 amino acids. CDR1 is MNHEY, CDR2 SVGAGI, per germline. The CDR3 is CASSSIAGGLDEQFF. The CDR3 DNA is TGTGCCAGCAGTTCCATAGCGGGGGGGCTAGACGAGCAGTTCTTC.

J is TRBJ1-4 and V is TRBV10-3; TRBD1 matches at 9 bases. Germline V gives CDR1 ENHRY, CDR2 SYGVKD. J gave up 0 bases and V 2 bases, and 4 bases lay outside the gene matches. CDR3 length: 17 amino acids. CDR3 amino acids: CAISEPGQGATNEKLFF. CDR3 bases: TGTGCCATCAGTGAGCCGGGACAGGGAGCAACTAATGAAAAACTGTTTTTT.

This chain joins TRBV7-2 and TRBJ1-6, with no clear D. Trimming took off 5 bases at V and 9 bases at J, with 8 bases between the two ends. The CDR3 is made up of 12 amino acids. CDR1 is SGHTA, CDR2 FQGNSA, per germline. The CDR3 loop is CASSIGSSPLHF. The DNA of the CDR3 is TGTGCCAGCAGCATCGGGAGTTCACCCCTCCACTTT.

J is TRBJ2-3 and V is TRBV19, with 12 bases that match TRBD2. Per the germline V gene, CDR1 is LNHDA and CDR2 is SQIVND (reference sequence). Trimming took 5 bases from V and 2 from J; bases not matched to a gene: 5. This CDR3 has 16 amino acids. The CDR3 loop reads CASSPGLAGPTDTQYF. For the CDR3, the DNA is TGTGCCAGTAGTCCAGGACTAGCGGGACCCACAGATACGCAGTATTTT.

V gene TRBV29-1 combines with J gene TRBJ1-1; D remains ambiguous. Germline V lookup: CDR1 SQVTM, CDR2 ANQGSEA. The CDR3 has 15 amino acids. Trimming stripped 4 bases from V and 0 bases from J, with 15 bases between. The CDR3 protein is CSVVGGVGVNTEAFF. The DNA of the CDR3 is TGCAGCGTTGTTGGTGGAGTCGGAGTGAACACTGAAGCTTTCTTT.

The rearrangement joins TRBV4-1 to TRBJ1-4; D is possibly TRBD1 (6 bases). The germline V and J ends were trimmed by 3 bases and 0 bases, with 14 bases remaining between them. The CDR3 is 17 amino acids. Germline lookup yields CDR1 MGHRA and CDR2 YSYEKL. The CDR3 bases are TGCGCCAGCAGCCAGGATGTTGGACAGACAACTAATGAAAAACTGTTTTTT. Protein: CASSQDVGQTTNEKLFF.

The V and J genes are TRBV9 and TRBJ1-2; TRBD1 aligns across 10 bases. The CDR3 has 15 residues. Per germline, CDR1 SGDLS and CDR2 YYNGEE. The trim removed 4 bases at V and 6 bases at J, leaving 9 bases unmatched. Here the CDR3 DNA reads TGTGCCAGCAGCTCCACCCGGGACAGGGGAAATGGCTACACCTTC. This sequence encodes CASSSTRDRGNGYTF.

CDR3 DNA: TGTGCCAGCAGTTTATCCCGAGGGGGCGGGGCTTTCTTT. Translation: CASSLSRGGGAFF. V and J are TRBV28 and TRBJ1-1; 7 bases are a match to TRBD1. Looked up from germline, CDR1 is MDHEN and CDR2 is SYDVKM. The CDR3 has 13 residues. V trimming: 1 base; J trimming: 11 bases; junction bases outside the gene matches: 7.

The chain carries TRBV5-1 and TRBJ1-1; 7 nucleotides agree with TRBD1. The CDR3 consists of 14 residues. CDR1 SGHRS and CDR2 YFSETQ come from the germline V gene. Germline trimming cut 4 bases from V and 3 bases from J; bases unmatched to any gene: 6. The CDR3 loop reads CASSLTGDDTEAFF. The CDR3 DNA sequence: TGCGCCAGCAGCCTTACAGGGGATGACACTGAAGCTTTCTTT.

This clone has only a few counts. The CDR3 loop reads CASSLTGQEAGELFF. CDR3 coding DNA: TGTGCCAGCAGTTTAACCGGCCAGGAGGCCGGGGAGCTGTTTTTT. This chain links TRBV6-5 with TRBJ2-2; D is possibly TRBD2 (5 bases). The ends were cut back, 4 bases at V and 6 bases at J, with 15 bases in the middle. The CDR3 spans 15 residues. Germline CDR1 and CDR2: MNHEY and SVGAGI.

On this clone: The junction differs from germline at one of its ends, possibly a read error. The V gene is TRBV27, the J gene TRBJ2-7; D is uncertain. The CDR3 totals 13 residues. Germline CDR1 is MNHEY and CDR2 is SMNVEV (reference sequence). The CDR3 DNA reads as TGTGCCAGCAGATTATCGGGCGCCTACGAGCAGTACTTC. This sequence encodes CASRLSGAYEQYF.

The gene calls are TRBV1 and TRBJ1-2; TRBD1, as called in the table, went unchecked against the DNA. TRBV1 is deemed a pseudogene. This CDR3 region has 18 residues. CDR3 bases: TGCACCAGCAGCCAACTGGGGGGGGACAGGGGAAAGGACTATGGCTACACCTTC. Its translation is CTSSQLGGDRGKDYGYTF.

The chain links TRBV2 to TRBJ1-2; the D is unclear. V lost 4 bases and J lost 6, with 12 bases in between. The length of the CDR3 is 13 residues. Germline V lookup: CDR1 SNHLY, CDR2 FYNNEI. DNA of the CDR3: TGTGCCAGCAGTGTGGTTCAGTTGCATGGCTACACCTTC. Protein sequence: CASSVVQLHGYTF.

The chain uses TRBV19 and TRBJ2-3; D is perhaps TRBD2 (6 bases). From germline, CDR1 is LNHDA and CDR2 SQIVND (reference sequence). The V and J ends lost 6 bases and 5 bases respectively, with 12 bases between them. The CDR3 loop spans 13 amino acids. The CDR3, as DNA: TGTGCCAGTAGCCCACAGGAGGGAGATACGCAGTATTTT. Translated: CASSPQEGDTQYF. The complete variable domain, with remaining parts taken from reference TRBV19 and TRBJ2-3, reads DGGITQSPKYLFRKEGQNVTLSCEQNLNHDAMYWYRQDPGQGLRLIYYSQIVNDFQKGDIAEGYSVSREKKESFPLTVTSAQKNPTAFYLCASSPQEGDTQYFGPGTRLTVL.

The gene calls are TRBV11-3 and TRBJ2-3; unclear D gene. V lost 1 base, J lost 0 bases, and 11 bases lay in between. This CDR3 has 16 residues. From germline, CDR1 is SGHNT and CDR2 YENEEA. DNA for the CDR3: TGTGCCAGCAGCTTAGGAGGAGTTCCTAGCACAGATACGCAGTATTTT. It is translated as CASSLGGVPSTDTQYF.

This sequence joins TRBV18 and TRBJ1-4; weak D call: TRBD1 (6 bases). This CDR3 comprises 13 residues. V was cut by 4 bases and J by 6 bases, with 9 bases left in between. The germline V gene has CDR1 KGHSH and CDR2 LQKENI. The CDR3 DNA is TGTGCCAGCTCACGGGGGCTGGATGAAAAACTGTTTTTT. Protein sequence: CASSRGLDEKLFF.

This clone was recorded only once. The J gene is TRBJ1-6, the V gene TRBV19; 7 nucleotides match TRBD1. The CDR3 runs to 13 residues. Trimming took 5 bases from V and 11 from J; bases not matched to a gene: 6. Germline-derived CDR1 and CDR2 are LNHDA and SQIVND (reference sequence). This chain's CDR3 is CASSGQGVAPLHF. The DNA for the CDR3 is TGTGCCAGTAGTGGGCAGGGGGTCGCACCCCTCCACTTT.

CDR3 DNA sequence: TGTGCCAATCCCCGAGGCAGACCGATGAACACTGAAGCTTTCTTT. It yields the protein CANPRGRPMNTEAFF. V gene TRBV15 combines with J gene TRBJ1-1; no clear D. V lost 10 bases, J lost 0 bases, and 18 bases lay in between. CDR1 is LNHNV and CDR2 is YYDKDF in the germline V gene (reference sequence). The CDR3 extends over 15 amino acids.

The chain joins TRBV2 to TRBJ1-1; D ambiguous. V was pared by 3 bases and J by 4 bases, with 12 bases between. The germline V gene has CDR1 SNHLY and CDR2 FYNNEI. This CDR3 has 14 amino acids. This CDR3 is CASSDGRGPTEAFF. The CDR3 nucleotides read TGTGCCAGCAGTGATGGCCGGGGTCCCACTGAAGCTTTCTTT.

V and J are TRBV27 and TRBJ1-2; possibly TRBD1 for D (5 bases). V was shortened by 4 bases and J by 4 bases, with 13 bases between the two germline ends. CDR1 is MNHEY, CDR2 SMNVEV, per germline (reference sequence). This CDR3 has 14 residues. The CDR3, as DNA: TGTGCCAGCAGTTCACCCGACAGATTCTATGGCTACACCTTC. Translating it yields CASSSPDRFYGYTF.

The CDR3 spells CSASDGTAGNTEAFF. The CDR3 DNA reads TGCAGTGCTAGTGATGGGACTGCGGGGAACACTGAAGCTTTCTTT. This chain connects TRBV20-1 to TRBJ1-1, with a possible D match to TRBD1 (5 bases). The length of the CDR3 is 15 residues. Looked up from germline, CDR1 is DFQATT and CDR2 is SNEGSKA (reference sequence). Trimming left V 3 bases short and J 1 base short, with 15 bases between.

The chain recombines TRBV18 with TRBJ1-1, with unresolved D. V was pared by 6 bases and J by 4 bases, with 18 bases between. There are 15 residues in the CDR3. The V gene's germline CDR1 is KGHSH and CDR2 LQKENI. The CDR3 is CASSTILEVLTEAFF. CDR3 nucleotides: TGTGCCAGCTCGACGATCCTCGAGGTGCTCACTGAAGCTTTCTTT.

The rearrangement uses TRBV5-1 and TRBJ1-3, with 9 nucleotides matching TRBD1. V gave up 4 bases and J gave up 5 bases; unmatched junction bases: 4. Germline V gene sequence: CDR1 SGHRS, CDR2 YFSETQ. This CDR3 has 14 residues. CDR3 coding DNA: TGCGCCAGCAGCCCGGGACAGGGTAGAAACACCATATATTTT. This codes for CASSPGQGRNTIYF.

This clone was picked up one time. This chain connects TRBV2 to TRBJ2-7, with 7 bases lining up with TRBD1. V trimming: 7 bases; J trimming: 3 bases; junction bases outside the gene matches: 6. The CDR3 is made up of 13 amino acids. Germline V gene data show CDR1 as SNHLY and CDR2 as FYNNEI. The CDR3 is CASNPQGVYEQYF. The CDR3 DNA sequence: TGTGCCAGCAACCCCCAGGGGGTCTACGAGCAGTACTTC.

The chain carries TRBV9 and TRBJ1-6; tentatively, D is TRBD1 (6 bases). Germline-derived CDR1 and CDR2 are SGDLS and YYNGEE. The V end lost 4 bases, the J end lost 5 bases, and 16 bases lay between the germline ends. The CDR3 runs 16 residues. CDR3 bases: TGTGCCAGCAGCCCCCCGAACAGGGCGAATAATTCACCCCTCCACTTT. Protein sequence: CASSPPNRANNSPLHF.